The present T cell receptor (beta chain) was sequenced within a study of T-cell reconstitution after alpha-beta-depleted transplantation in children. In the case of this clonotype: Its antigen is unidentified.

TCRbeta library preparation incorporated unique molecular identifiers. MiXCR, run by TCRdb on the PCR reads, gives a single entry per CDR3 protein. The sample records about 510,000 distinct CDR3 sequences, about an eighth being singletons. Overall study results and limits: T-cell counts and diversity were attributed mostly to newly produced T cells one year after transplant.

Germline V lookup: CDR1 SGHRS, CDR2 YFSETQ. V lost 4 bases, J lost 9 bases, and 14 bases lay in between. The CDR3 contains 13 residues. The TCR sequence derives from a female patient aged 2-9 years who had a stem cell transplant for aplastic anemia, so the T cells may come from the graft donor. This chain connects TRBV5-1 to TRBJ2-1, with a tentative D call TRBD1 (6 bases). The sequenced sample was PBMCs, mostly from graft donor cells, obtained 180 days after TCRalphabeta/CD19-depleted stem cell transplant. CDR3 in amino acids: CASSGDRFGEQFF. The CDR3 DNA follows: TGCGCCAGCAGCGGTGACAGGTTCGGTGAGCAGTTCTTC.